These 26 T cell receptor beta chains originate from one sample sequenced in a study of blood T cell repertoires in COVID-19. Sequencing was performed with immunoSEQ multiplex PCR; in TCRdb, only in-frame clones are kept and a portion is missing. The repertoire holds roughly 54,000 clones, with 86% as singletons. Input material: peripheral blood. These TCRs come from a human donor in a cohort sampled during active COVID-19.

The rearrangement joins TRBV7-9 to TRBJ2-3, with TRBD2 matching over 10 bases. V was clipped by 8 bases and J by 2 bases; unmatched bases: 1. The germline V gene has CDR1 SEHNR and CDR2 FQNEAQ (reference sequence). CDR3 length: 13 amino acids. The CDR3 DNA reads TGTGCCAGCCTAGCGGGAGTCACAGATACGCAGTATTTT. Protein: CASLAGVTDTQYF.

J is TRBJ2-1 and V is TRBV4-1; 8 bases fit TRBD2. The CDR3 is 15 amino acids. J was trimmed by 9 bases and V by 6 bases; bases with no gene match: 13. The germline gives CDR1 MGHRA, CDR2 YSYEKL. The CDR3 DNA is TGCGCCAGCAGTCGAGCGGGGGAGACTACAGGTGAGCAGTTCTTC. This encodes CASSRAGETTGEQFF.

The chain links TRBV5-4 to TRBJ2-3; D is perhaps TRBD2 (6 bases). The V gene's germline CDR1 is SGHNT and CDR2 YYREEE (reference sequence). The V and J ends lost 3 bases and 1 base respectively, with 15 bases between them. The CDR3 has 16 residues. Written as DNA, the CDR3 is TGTGCCAGCAGCTGGGGGGACCTCGTGGGCACAGATACGCAGTATTTT. This codes for CASSWGDLVGTDTQYF.

This chain uses TRBV19 with TRBJ1-5; 8 bases map to TRBD1. The germline CDR1 and CDR2 sequences are LNHDA and SQIVND (reference sequence). This CDR3 spans 15 amino acids. Unmatched junction bases numbered 13, after V lost 6 bases and J lost 9 bases. For the CDR3, the DNA is TGTGCCAGTAGGATGGGACAGGAGTGGCCAAGGCCCCAGCATTTT. Its translation: CASRMGQEWPRPQHF.

This chain connects TRBV9 to TRBJ1-1; D uncertain. The ends were cut back, 1 base at V and 2 bases at J, with 9 bases in the middle. The CDR3 sequence is 14 residues long. The germline gives CDR1 SGDLS, CDR2 YYNGEE. The CDR3 loop reads CASSVTDGNTEAFF. CDR3 in DNA: TGTGCCAGCAGCGTAACAGACGGTAACACTGAAGCTTTCTTT.

In its sample, this clone was seen a few times. The rearrangement links TRBV4-2 to TRBJ1-6, with D uncertain. The V end was cut by 6 bases, the J end by 4 bases, with 7 bases between. The CDR3 has 13 amino acids. Germline V gene sequence: CDR1 LGHNA, CDR2 YNFKEQ. CDR3 amino acids: CASREQYNSPLHF. CDR3 DNA: TGTGCCAGCAGGGAGCAATATAATTCACCCCTCCACTTT.

This chain uses TRBV7-3 with TRBJ2-1; 7 bases align to TRBD2. This CDR3 spans 12 amino acids. V was clipped by 5 bases and J by 7 bases; unmatched bases: 2. Germline CDR1 is SGHTA and CDR2 is FQGTGA. The CDR3 sequence: CASSVSGNEQFF. As DNA, the CDR3 is TGTGCCAGCAGCGTTAGCGGGAATGAGCAGTTCTTC.

The chain couples TRBV2 to TRBJ1-1; D gene unclear. V dropped 8 bases and J dropped 7 bases, with 8 bases sitting between them. The CDR3 is made up of 10 amino acids. Germline CDR1 SNHLY, CDR2 FYNNEI. CDR3 sequence (DNA): TGTGCCAGCGAGTACAGTGAAGCTTTCTTT. Amino acid sequence: CASEYSEAFF.

This chain connects TRBV20-1 to TRBJ1-2; 8 bases line up with TRBD1. Germline V gene data show CDR1 as DFQATT and CDR2 as SNEGSKA (reference sequence). The junction had 5 bases not matched to a gene; V was cut back by 6 bases and J by 8 bases. The CDR3 is made up of 11 amino acids. The CDR3 DNA follows: TGCAGTGCCAAGACAGGGGTGGGCTACACCTTC. Its protein product is CSAKTGVGYTF.

The chain joins TRBV19 to TRBJ2-5, with 10 bases matching TRBD1. The V segment lost 5 bases and the J segment 6 bases; nucleotides outside the gene matches: 9. The CDR3 totals 15 residues. CDR1 is LNHDA, CDR2 SQIVND, per germline (reference sequence). CDR3: CASSPGTGDWKTQYF. The CDR3 coding sequence is TGTGCCAGTAGTCCGGGGACAGGGGATTGGAAGACCCAGTACTTC.

The rearrangement uses TRBV5-1 and TRBJ1-3; a possible D gene is TRBD1 (5 bases). The length of the CDR3 is 14 residues. Germline loops: CDR1 SGHRS, CDR2 YFSETQ. V was shortened by 5 bases and J by 2 bases, with 11 bases between the two germline ends. CDR3 bases: TGCGCCAGCAGACTGGGGGGAACTGGAAACACCATATATTTT. The encoded protein is CASRLGGTGNTIYF.

The chain is built from TRBV2 and TRBJ1-3, with D unresolved. Deletions cut 6 bases from V and 2 bases from J, with 8 bases between. Looked up from germline, CDR1 is SNHLY and CDR2 is FYNNEI. There are 13 residues in the CDR3. The CDR3 bases are TGTGCCAGCAGCCCCTCCCCTGGAAACACCATATATTTT. It translates to CASSPSPGNTIYF.

This chain uses TRBV11-2 with TRBJ1-3, with 9 nucleotides matching TRBD1. Germline-derived CDR1 and CDR2 are SGHAT and FQNNGV. Losses at the gene ends were 7 bases for V and 1 base for J; bases not matched to a gene: 14. CDR3 size: 18 residues. As DNA, the CDR3 is TGTGCCAGCAACGCCCTATACACGGGACAGGGATCTGGAAACACCATATATTTT. Encoded protein: CASNALYTGQGSGNTIYF.

This clone was counted a few times. The rearrangement joins TRBV9 to TRBJ2-1; D possibly corresponds to TRBD2 (5 bases). The germline V gene has CDR1 SGDLS and CDR2 YYNGEE. The CDR3 extends over 14 amino acids. The V and J ends lost 3 bases and 2 bases respectively, with 9 bases between them. The CDR3 DNA sequence: TGTGCCAGCAGCGCGGCAGCGGCCTACAATGAGCAGTTCTTC. This sequence encodes CASSAAAAYNEQFF.

CDR3 loop: CASSPLEGEQFF. CDR3 DNA: TGTGCCAGCTCACCGCTAGAAGGTGAGCAGTTCTTC. The chain combines TRBV18 with TRBJ2-1; D unclear. V dropped 3 bases and J dropped 9 bases, with 9 bases sitting between them. This CDR3 comprises 12 residues. Germline CDR1 KGHSH, CDR2 LQKENI.

The rearrangement joins TRBV7-2 to TRBJ2-3; 10 bases line up with TRBD1. Losses at the gene ends were 2 bases for V and 9 bases for J; bases not matched to a gene: 17. Germline values: CDR1 SGHTA, CDR2 FQGNSA. The CDR3 extends over 18 amino acids. CDR3 amino acids: CASSLWGPGQGILVTQYF. Here the CDR3 DNA reads TGTGCCAGCAGCTTATGGGGACCGGGACAGGGGATTTTGGTCACGCAGTATTTT.

This clone was found once. This chain joins TRBV27 and TRBJ1-2, with D uncertain. The germline V gene has CDR1 MNHEY and CDR2 SMNVEV (reference sequence). This CDR3 has 15 residues. V lost 2 bases and J 0 bases, leaving 10 bases between the germline ends. Here the CDR3 reads CASSLLPRANYGYTF. The CDR3 nucleotides read TGTGCCAGCAGTTTACTTCCGAGAGCTAACTATGGCTACACCTTC.

This rearrangement joins TRBV5-1 to TRBJ2-5; a weak D match, TRBD2 (5 bases). The CDR3 has 17 residues. The V gene's germline CDR1 is SGHRS and CDR2 YFSETQ. V was clipped by 2 bases and J by 2 bases, with 19 bases between them. CDR3 sequence reads: CASSFITGRGRQETQYF. For the CDR3, the DNA is TGCGCCAGCAGCTTCATCACCGGAAGAGGGCGGCAAGAGACCCAGTACTTC.

The chain carries TRBV1 and TRBJ2-5; the table's D call TRBD2 went unverified against the DNA. TRBV1 constitutes a pseudogene. The CDR3 totals 14 residues. The CDR3 nucleotides are TGCACCAGCAGCCCAACTAGGGTAGAGGAGACCCAGTACTTC. Its protein product is CTSSPTRVEETQYF.

The gene calls are TRBV12-3 or TRBV12-4 and TRBJ2-5; 7 bases map to TRBD1. The trim removed 6 bases at V and 5 bases at J, leaving 6 bases unmatched. The CDR3 runs 13 residues. The CDR3 spells CASSYDRAETQYF. The CDR3 DNA reads TGTGCCAGCAGCTACGACAGGGCCGAGACCCAGTACTTC.

This clone was recorded only once. The chain recombines TRBV18 with TRBJ2-7, with 9 bases matching TRBD2. Germline CDR1 reads KGHSH; CDR2 reads LQKENI. Trimming removed 1 base from V and 3 bases from J; junction bases left unmatched: 1. The CDR3 extends over 14 amino acids. CDR3 region: CASSPLAGDYEQYF. In nucleotides, the CDR3 is TGTGCCAGCTCACCACTAGCGGGGGACTACGAGCAGTACTTC.

This sequence joins TRBV19 and TRBJ2-3; 7 positions agree with TRBD1. Germline CDR1 LNHDA, CDR2 SQIVND (reference sequence). This CDR3 comprises 16 residues. Trimming took 6 bases from V and 6 from J; bases not matched to a gene: 15. The CDR3 DNA reads TGTGCCAGTAGCAGGGGGACCGGGACACCACACGATACGCAGTATTTT. Translation gives CASSRGTGTPHDTQYF.

This chain joins TRBV9 and TRBJ1-2; D not resolved. Per the germline V gene, CDR1 is SGDLS and CDR2 is YYNGEE. The CDR3 runs to 15 residues. Trimming took off 0 bases at V and 0 bases at J, with 9 bases between the two ends. The CDR3 sequence is CASSVVIKPNYGYTF. Here the CDR3 DNA reads TGTGCCAGCAGCGTAGTTATTAAGCCTAACTATGGCTACACCTTC. The full variable domain, rest sourced from reference TRBV9 and TRBJ1-2, is DSGVTQTPKHLITATGQRVTLRCSPRSGDLSVYWYQQSLDQGLQFLIQYYNGEERAKGNILERFSAQQFPDLHSELNLSSLELGDSALYFCASSVVIKPNYGYTFGSGTRLTVV.

The genes are TRBV28 and TRBJ2-2, with 7 bases matching TRBD2. Trimming took 4 bases from V and 4 from J; bases not matched to a gene: 9. Germline lookup yields CDR1 MDHEN and CDR2 SYDVKM. The CDR3 covers 16 residues. CDR3 amino acids: CASSSQPGGGTGELFF. In DNA, the CDR3 is TGTGCCAGCAGTTCCCAGCCGGGGGGTGGCACCGGGGAGCTGTTTTTT.

This sequence joins TRBV7-3 and TRBJ2-1; TRBD2 aligns across 10 bases. The CDR3 is made up of 15 amino acids. The germline CDR1 and CDR2 sequences are SGHTA and FQGTGA. Trimming at V came to 1 base and at J to 6 bases, leaving 3 bases not matched to a gene. CDR3 loop: CASSLRASGGNEQFF. The CDR3 DNA sequence: TGTGCCAGCAGCTTAAGGGCTAGCGGGGGCAATGAGCAGTTCTTC. Looking up the rest from reference TRBV7-3 and TRBJ2-1 gives the full variable domain: GAGVSQTPSNKVTEKGKYVELRCDPISGHTALYWYRQSLGQGPEFLIYFQGTGAADDSGLPNDRFFAVRPEGSVSTLKIQRTERGDSAVYLCASSLRASGGNEQFFGPGTRLTVL.

The gene calls are TRBV11-2 and TRBJ2-7; TRBD1 matches at 12 bases. The length of the CDR3 is 14 residues. V lost 5 bases and J lost 7; bases outside the gene matches: 6. Per germline, CDR1 SGHAT and CDR2 FQNNGV. The CDR3 reads CASSQGQGAREQYF. CDR3 nucleotides: TGTGCCAGCAGCCAGGGACAGGGGGCTAGGGAGCAGTACTTC.